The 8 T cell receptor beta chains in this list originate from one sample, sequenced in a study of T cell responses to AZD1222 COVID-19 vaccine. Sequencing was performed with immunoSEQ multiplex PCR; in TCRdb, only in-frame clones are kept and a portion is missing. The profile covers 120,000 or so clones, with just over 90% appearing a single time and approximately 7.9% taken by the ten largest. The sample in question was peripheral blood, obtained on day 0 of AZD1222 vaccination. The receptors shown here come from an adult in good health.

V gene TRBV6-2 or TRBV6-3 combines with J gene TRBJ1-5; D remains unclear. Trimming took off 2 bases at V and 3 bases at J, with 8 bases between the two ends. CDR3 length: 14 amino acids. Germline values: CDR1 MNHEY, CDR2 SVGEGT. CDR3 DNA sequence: TGTGCCAGCAGTTACAGTAGCTCCAATCAGCCCCAGCATTTT. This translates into CASSYSSSNQPQHF.

The CDR3 bases are TGTGCCAGCAGTTACCCAACGGTCATGAACACTGAAGCTTTCTTT. Translating gives CASSYPTVMNTEAFF. The chain uses TRBV28 and TRBJ1-1; D remains ambiguous. This CDR3 has 15 residues. V was trimmed by 4 bases and J by 0 bases, leaving 12 bases between them. Germline V gene lookup returns CDR1 MDHEN and CDR2 SYDVKM.

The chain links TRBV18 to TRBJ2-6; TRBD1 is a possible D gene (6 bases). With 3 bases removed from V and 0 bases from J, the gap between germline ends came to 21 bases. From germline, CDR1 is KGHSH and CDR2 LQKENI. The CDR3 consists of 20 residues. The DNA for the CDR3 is TGTGCCAGCTCACCGATTTGGGGACCGGGACACGCCTCTGGGGCCAACGTCCTGACTTTC. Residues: CASSPIWGPGHASGANVLTF.

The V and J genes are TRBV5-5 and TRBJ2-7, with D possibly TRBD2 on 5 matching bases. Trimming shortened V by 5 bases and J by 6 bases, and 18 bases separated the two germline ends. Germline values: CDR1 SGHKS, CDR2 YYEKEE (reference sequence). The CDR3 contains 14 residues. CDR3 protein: CASSYRAYEGEQYF. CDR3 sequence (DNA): TGTGCCAGCAGTTACCGGGCCTATGAGGGCGAGCAGTACTTC.

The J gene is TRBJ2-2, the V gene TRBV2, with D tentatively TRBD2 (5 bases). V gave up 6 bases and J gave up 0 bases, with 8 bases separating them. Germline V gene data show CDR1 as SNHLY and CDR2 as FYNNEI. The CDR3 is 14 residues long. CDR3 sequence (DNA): TGTGCCAGCAGGAGGACTCCGAACACCGGGGAGCTGTTTTTT. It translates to CASRRTPNTGELFF.

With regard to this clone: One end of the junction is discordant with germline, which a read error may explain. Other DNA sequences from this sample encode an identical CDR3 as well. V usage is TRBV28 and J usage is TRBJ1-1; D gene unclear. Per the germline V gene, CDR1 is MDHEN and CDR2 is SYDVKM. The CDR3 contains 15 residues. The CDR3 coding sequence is TGCGCCAGCAGATCCGGACTCTTGAGGGACACTGAAGCTTTCTTT. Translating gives CASRSGLLRDTEAFF.

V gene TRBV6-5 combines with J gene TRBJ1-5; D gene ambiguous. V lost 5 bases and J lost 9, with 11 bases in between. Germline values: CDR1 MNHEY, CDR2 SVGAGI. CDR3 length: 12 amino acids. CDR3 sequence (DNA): TGTGCCAGCAGTCTGGACGAACGGCCCCAGCATTTT. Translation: CASSLDERPQHF.

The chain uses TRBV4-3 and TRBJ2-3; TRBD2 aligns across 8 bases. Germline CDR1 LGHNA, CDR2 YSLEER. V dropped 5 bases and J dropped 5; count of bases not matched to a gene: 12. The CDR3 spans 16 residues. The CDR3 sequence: CASSTRLAQLGDTQYF. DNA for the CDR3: TGCGCCAGCAGCACTCGACTAGCGCAATTGGGAGATACGCAGTATTTT.